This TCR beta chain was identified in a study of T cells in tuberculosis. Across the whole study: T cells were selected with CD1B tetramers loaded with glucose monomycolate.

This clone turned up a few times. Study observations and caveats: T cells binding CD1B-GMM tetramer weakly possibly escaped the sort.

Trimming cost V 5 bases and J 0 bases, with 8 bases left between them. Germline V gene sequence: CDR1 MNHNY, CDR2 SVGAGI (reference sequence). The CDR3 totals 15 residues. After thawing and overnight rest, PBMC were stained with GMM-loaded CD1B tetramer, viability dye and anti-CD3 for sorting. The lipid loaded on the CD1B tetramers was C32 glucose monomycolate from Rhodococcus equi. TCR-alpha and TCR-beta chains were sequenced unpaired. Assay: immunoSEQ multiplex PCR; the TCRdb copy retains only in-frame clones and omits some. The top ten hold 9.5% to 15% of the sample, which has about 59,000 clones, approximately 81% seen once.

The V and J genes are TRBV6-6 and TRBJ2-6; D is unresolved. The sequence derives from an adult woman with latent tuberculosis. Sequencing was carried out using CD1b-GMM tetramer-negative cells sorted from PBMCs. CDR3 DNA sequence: TGTGCCAGCAGTCCGTCTTTCTCTGGGGCCAACGTCCTGACTTTC. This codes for CASSPSFSGANVLTF.